The TCR beta chain described here comes from a study of blood T cell repertoires in COVID-19. Study overall: Donors in the United States, Italy and Spain gave samples during acute or convalescent COVID-19.

Generated by immunoSEQ multiplex PCR, the TCRdb table keeps only in-frame clones and is missing some. The sample lists roughly 120,000 clones, less than 90% occurring once. Deletions cut 1 base from V and 2 bases from J, with 7 bases between. This CDR3 contains 14 residues. The germline gives CDR1 LNHNV, CDR2 YYDKDF (reference sequence). Sequencing input: peripheral blood. The source is a woman in her fifties or sixties with acute or convalescent COVID-19. V gene TRBV15 combines with J gene TRBJ2-3; D uncertain. The CDR3 region is CATSRGGSTDTQYF. In DNA form, the CDR3 reads TGTGCCACCAGCAGAGGAGGCTCCACAGATACGCAGTATTTT.